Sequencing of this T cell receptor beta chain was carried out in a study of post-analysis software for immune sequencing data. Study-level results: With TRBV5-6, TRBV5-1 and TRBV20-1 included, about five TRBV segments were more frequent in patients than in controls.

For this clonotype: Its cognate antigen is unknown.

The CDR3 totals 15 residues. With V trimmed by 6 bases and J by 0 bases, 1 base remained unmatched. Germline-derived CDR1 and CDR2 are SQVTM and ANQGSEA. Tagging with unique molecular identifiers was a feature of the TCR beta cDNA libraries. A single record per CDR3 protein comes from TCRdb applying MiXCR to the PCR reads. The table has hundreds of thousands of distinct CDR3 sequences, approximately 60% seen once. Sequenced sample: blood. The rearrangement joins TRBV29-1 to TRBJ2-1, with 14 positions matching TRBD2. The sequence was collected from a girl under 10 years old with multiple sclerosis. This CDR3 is CSVGTSGSSYNEQFF. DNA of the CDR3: TGCAGCGTAGGGACTAGCGGGAGCTCCTACAATGAGCAGTTCTTC.